This TCR beta chain was sequenced for a study of blood T cell repertoires in COVID-19. Study in general: From T cells, B-cell-depleted T cells, or PBMCs came the material, which was cDNA or gDNA.

Germline CDR1 and CDR2: DFQATT and SNEGSKA (reference sequence). Germline trimming cut 3 bases from V and 6 bases from J; bases unmatched to any gene: 7. The CDR3 is 14 amino acids. Original methodology: Estimation of nucleated cell counts was performed using reference gene primer amplification. Data came from immunoSEQ multiplex PCR; TCRdb stores just in-frame clones and leaves some out. Clone size and V and J calls were adopted from that table, with D and trimming inferred from the DNA. The sample records just over 200,000 clones, over 70% being singletons. The rearrangement uses TRBV20-1 and TRBJ2-3, with 9 bases that match TRBD2. The sample consisted of peripheral blood. The clonotype originates from a woman aged 70-85 years with acute or convalescent COVID-19. CDR3 sequence (DNA): TGCAGTGCTAGTCTTGCGGGAGGGAGGGATACGCAGTATTTT. It yields the protein CSASLAGGRDTQYF.